A single sample gave rise to the 19 T cell receptor beta chains below, sequenced in a study of blood T cells in healthy people across ages. Sample-barcoded 5' priming and a J-beta primer mix drove a second PCR of roughly 7 to 11 cycles. TCRdb re-derived calls from the 5' RACE reads in MiXCR, one entry per CDR3 protein. This table has hundreds of thousands of distinct CDR3 sequences, approximately 39% appearing once. The sample comprised blood. Source of these receptors: a woman aged 55-69 years in good health.

This clonotype was seen a few times. The chain joins TRBV20-1 to TRBJ1-2, with 9 bases identical to TRBD1. This CDR3 comprises 16 residues. Trimming took 1 base from V and 8 from J; bases not matched to a gene: 14. CDR1 is DFQATT, CDR2 SNEGSKA, per germline (reference sequence). CDR3 sequence: CSARGNRDRVEGGYTF. CDR3 DNA: TGCAGTGCTAGAGGGAACCGGGACAGGGTAGAAGGAGGCTACACCTTC.

On this clonotype itself: Germline is not matched at one junction end, which may reflect a read error. The chain couples TRBV6-2 or TRBV6-3 to TRBJ2-3, with D tentatively TRBD1 (6 bases). This CDR3 is 17 amino acids long. Germline loops: CDR1 MNHEY, CDR2 SVGEGT. CDR3 sequence (DNA): TGTGCCAGCAGTTACTCGAGCAGGGGTTCTAGCACAGAAACGCAGAATTTT. It specifies CASSYSSRGSSTETQNF.

The rearrangement uses TRBV4-2 and TRBJ2-1; 7 nucleotides line up with TRBD2. The J call could be wrong; TRBJ2-7 is a better fit for the DNA end. Germline V gene lookup returns CDR1 LGHNA and CDR2 YNFKEQ. The length of the CDR3 is 16 residues. This CDR3 is CASSQATSHPNNEQYF. The CDR3 nucleotides read TGTGCCAGCAGCCAAGCGACTAGCCACCCCAACAATGAGCAGTACTTC.

The chain has TRBV9 and TRBJ2-3; perhaps TRBD1 as D (7 bases). Trimming took 0 bases from V and 2 from J, leaving 13 bases between them. CDR1 and CDR2 from the germline V gene are SGDLS and YYNGEE. The CDR3 loop spans 16 amino acids. The CDR3 coding sequence is TGTGCCAGCAGCGTAGGACAGGGCGGGAACACAGATACGCAGTATTTT. Its protein is CASSVGQGGNTDTQYF.

The J gene is TRBJ2-1, the V gene TRBV12-3 or TRBV12-4, with D uncertain. The DNA end lines up better with TRBJ2-7; the J call may be wrong. This CDR3 region has 11 residues. Here the CDR3 reads CASSLMHEQYF. Here the CDR3 DNA reads TGTGCCAGCAGTTTAATGCATGAGCAGTACTTC.

This clonotype was recorded a few times. The chain couples TRBV6-6 to TRBJ1-5; D perhaps matches TRBD1 (5 bases). Trimming took 2 bases from V and 4 from J, leaving 15 bases between them. The CDR3 spans 16 residues. Per germline, CDR1 MNHNY and CDR2 SVGAGI (reference sequence). The DNA of the CDR3 is TGTGCCAGCAGTTACGGGGCCGGGGAGAGGAATCAGCCCCAGCATTTT. This codes for CASSYGAGERNQPQHF.

The rearrangement links TRBV12-3 or TRBV12-4 to TRBJ2-1; D is unclear. CDR3 length: 12 amino acids. The germline V and J ends were trimmed by 6 bases and 4 bases, with 7 bases remaining between them. The CDR3 DNA is TGTGCCAGCAGCAAGGAGTACAATGAGCAGTTCTTC. It yields the protein CASSKEYNEQFF.

This clonotype was found many times. The V gene is TRBV29-1, the J gene TRBJ2-1; 11 bases fit TRBD2. This CDR3 spans 14 amino acids. With 8 bases clipped from V and 9 bases from J, the junction kept 12 bases outside the gene matches. CDR1 is SQVTM, CDR2 ANQGSEA, per germline. CDR3 nucleotide sequence: TGCAGCCCGGGAGGTAGCGGGGGGGAGGGTGAGCAGTTCTTC. It codes for CSPGGSGGEGEQFF.

The J gene is TRBJ2-3, the V gene TRBV6-1, with TRBD2 identical over 8 bases. CDR3 length equals 20 residues. CDR1 and CDR2 (germline): MNHNS, SASEGT. Losses at the gene ends were 5 bases for V and 1 base for J; bases not matched to a gene: 20. In nucleotides, the CDR3 is TGTGCCAGCAGTCTAGTTGGGAGAATTAGCGGGGCGGATCGCACAGATACGCAGTATTTT. Translation gives CASSLVGRISGADRTDTQYF.

V is TRBV7-2 and J is TRBJ2-3, with 8 bases identical to TRBD2. This CDR3 region has 16 residues. After removal of 5 bases from V and 0 bases from J, the junction contained 7 bases not matched to a gene. Germline-derived CDR1 and CDR2 are SGHTA and FQGNSA. CDR3 bases: TGTGCCAGCAGCCGTAGCGGGAAAACTAGCACAGATACGCAGTATTTT. Amino acids: CASSRSGKTSTDTQYF.

The genes are TRBV28 and TRBJ1-4; D remains ambiguous. Trimming pared 3 bases from V and 8 bases from J, leaving 19 bases between. CDR3 size: 16 residues. Germline-derived CDR1 and CDR2 are MDHEN and SYDVKM. The CDR3 bases are TGTGCCAGCAGTTTTGGTTGGGCAGAAAAGGGCGAAAAACTGTTTTTT. Protein product: CASSFGWAEKGEKLFF.

The chain has TRBV20-1 and TRBJ2-7, with TRBD2 identical over 9 bases. V lost 3 bases and J lost 7; bases outside the gene matches: 7. Germline CDR1 is DFQATT and CDR2 is SNEGSKA (reference sequence). This CDR3 comprises 13 residues. Here the CDR3 reads CSARLAGVGEQYF. The CDR3 DNA reads as TGCAGTGCTAGGTTAGCGGGAGTGGGGGAGCAGTACTTC.

J is TRBJ2-2 and V is TRBV7-2, with 8 bases fitting TRBD1. CDR3 length: 14 amino acids. CDR1 and CDR2 (germline): SGHTA, FQGNSA. V lost 1 base, J lost 6 bases, and 1 base stayed unmatched. CDR3 residues: CASSLGTGSGELFF. Written as DNA, the CDR3 is TGTGCCAGCAGCTTAGGGACAGGGTCCGGGGAGCTGTTTTTT.

The gene calls are TRBV20-1 and TRBJ2-7; tentatively, D is TRBD2 (6 bases). This CDR3 has 14 amino acids. Trimming shortened V by 0 bases and J by 1 base, and 10 bases separated the two germline ends. Germline CDR1 is DFQATT and CDR2 is SNEGSKA (reference sequence). This CDR3 reads CSARDRRASYEQYF. CDR3 coding DNA: TGCAGTGCTAGAGATAGGAGGGCTTCCTACGAGCAGTACTTC.

The V call is TRBV5-1, the J call TRBJ2-3; 7 bases fit TRBD2. The germline gives CDR1 SGHRS, CDR2 YFSETQ. Trimming at V came to 4 bases and at J to 2 bases, leaving 16 bases not matched to a gene. This CDR3 is built from 18 residues. The chain's CDR3 is CASSVRPVASGNTDTQYF. CDR3 nucleotide sequence: TGCGCCAGCAGCGTTCGCCCCGTTGCTAGCGGAAACACAGATACGCAGTATTTT.

This clonotype has a handful of counts. The chain joins TRBV29-1 to TRBJ2-5, with 8 positions matching TRBD1. The germline V gene has CDR1 SQVTM and CDR2 ANQGSEA. The CDR3 spans 14 residues. Trimming took 4 bases from V and 11 from J; bases not matched to a gene: 15. The CDR3: CSVVPGQVLGEQYF. The CDR3 region has the DNA TGCAGCGTTGTTCCGGGACAGGTCCTGGGGGAGCAGTACTTC.

The chain couples TRBV20-1 to TRBJ2-1; TRBD2 might be the D (6 bases). The germline gives CDR1 DFQATT, CDR2 SNEGSKA (reference sequence). This CDR3 region has 14 residues. V was shortened by 6 bases and J by 10 bases, with 22 bases between the two germline ends. DNA of the CDR3: TGCAGTGCCCCGAGCGGGTTGGGCTTACGGGAGCAGTTCTTC. This codes for CSAPSGLGLREQFF.

In this sample, this clonotype turned up many times. The genes are TRBV29-1 and TRBJ2-7; D gene unclear. The CDR3 is 12 amino acids. Germline-derived CDR1 and CDR2 are SQVTM and ANQGSEA. Trimming took off 2 bases at V and 2 bases at J, with 7 bases between the two ends. DNA of the CDR3: TGCAGCGTTGAATTGGACCCCTACGAGCAGTACTTC. It specifies CSVELDPYEQYF.

This rearrangement joins TRBV25-1 to TRBJ2-1; perhaps TRBD1 as D (6 bases). The CDR3 length is 16 residues. Trimming removed 6 bases at V and 0 bases at J, with 15 bases between. The V gene's germline CDR1 is MGHDK and CDR2 SYGVNS. For the CDR3, the DNA is TGTGCCAGCAGCTGGACAGCCTCTAACTCCTACAATGAGCAGTTCTTC. This codes for CASSWTASNSYNEQFF.